These 28 T cell receptor beta chains were sequenced from one sample in a study of early T cells in non-severe SARS-CoV-2 infection. TCRdb reanalysed the 5' RACE reads using MiXCR and keeps one entry per CDR3 protein. Altogether more than 70,000 distinct CDR3 sequences are present, about 11% being singletons, with the ten largest covering around 12%. Source: whole blood, taken at baseline. These receptor sequences come from an adult who was a healthcare worker with PCR-confirmed SARS-CoV-2 infection or an uninfected control (not recorded which).

This clonotype was counted a few times. This chain uses TRBV18 with TRBJ1-3; the D is unclear. The V end lost 6 bases, the J end lost 0 bases, and 6 bases lay between the germline ends. The CDR3 has 13 amino acids. The germline V gene has CDR1 KGHSH and CDR2 LQKENI. The CDR3 DNA is TGTGCCAGCTCCCGGAACTCTGGAAACACCATATATTTT. Amino acid sequence: CASSRNSGNTIYF.

This clonotype was observed a few times. CDR3 DNA: TGTGCCAGCAGTTACGGGGTTGAGTCCTACAATGAGCAGTTCTTC. Its translation is CASSYGVESYNEQFF. The chain uses TRBV6-2 or TRBV6-3 and TRBJ2-1; unclear D gene. V was shortened by 2 bases and J by 1 base, with 9 bases between the two germline ends. The germline V gene encodes CDR1 MNHEY and CDR2 SVGEGT. The CDR3 runs 15 residues.

The J gene is TRBJ2-5, the V gene TRBV6-6; 7 bases line up with TRBD2. V shed 2 bases and J 5 bases; nucleotides not matched to a gene: 2. The CDR3 covers 13 residues. Germline CDR1 MNHNY, CDR2 SVGAGI (reference sequence). The CDR3 loop is CASSYQGGETQYF. CDR3 nucleotide sequence: TGTGCCAGCAGTTACCAGGGAGGGGAGACCCAGTACTTC.

This clonotype was observed a handful of times. The chain combines TRBV12-3 or TRBV12-4 with TRBJ1-2, with D tentatively TRBD1 (5 bases). V lost 1 base, J lost 2 bases, and 8 bases lay in between. The CDR3 is 14 residues long. This CDR3 reads CASSLGGRNYGYTF. The CDR3 DNA sequence: TGTGCCAGCAGTTTAGGGGGCAGAAACTATGGCTACACCTTC.

The rearrangement joins TRBV3-1 to TRBJ1-6, with D possibly matching TRBD1 (6 bases). V lost 3 bases, J lost 10 bases, and 16 bases lay in between. The CDR3 runs 15 residues. Germline assignment: CDR1 LGHDT and CDR2 YNNKEL (reference sequence). CDR3 loop: CASSHVTGSDSPLHF. CDR3 coding DNA: TGTGCCAGCAGCCATGTTACAGGGTCGGACTCACCCCTCCACTTT.

This clonotype appeared many times. This rearrangement joins TRBV9 to TRBJ2-7; TRBD2 might be the D (5 bases). The CDR3 extends over 13 amino acids. With 0 bases removed from V and 7 bases from J, the gap between germline ends came to 11 bases. The germline CDR1 and CDR2 sequences are SGDLS and YYNGEE. The CDR3 DNA is TGTGCCAGCAGCGTAGTTGACGGACTTGAGCAGTACTTC. Translating gives CASSVVDGLEQYF.

The chain combines TRBV18 with TRBJ2-7, with 11 bases identical to TRBD1. V was clipped by 5 bases and J by 2 bases; unmatched bases: 8. The CDR3 loop spans 16 amino acids. Germline V gives CDR1 KGHSH, CDR2 LQKENI. The CDR3 loop is CASSETGTGGAYEQYF. CDR3 DNA: TGTGCCAGCTCAGAGACCGGGACAGGGGGAGCCTACGAGCAGTACTTC.

This clonotype was seen ten or more times. This chain uses TRBV29-1 with TRBJ2-7; 9 nucleotides agree with TRBD1. V trimming: 4 bases; J trimming: 3 bases; junction bases outside the gene matches: 1. The CDR3 is made up of 12 amino acids. CDR1 and CDR2 from the germline V gene are SQVTM and ANQGSEA. CDR3 coding DNA: TGCAGCGTTGTGGGACAGGGCTACGAGCAGTACTTC. Amino acid sequence: CSVVGQGYEQYF.

The chain combines TRBV9 with TRBJ1-5; D perhaps matches TRBD1 (5 bases). Deletions cut 3 bases from V and 2 bases from J, with 9 bases between. Per germline, CDR1 SGDLS and CDR2 YYNGEE. The CDR3 length is 14 residues. The DNA of the CDR3 is TGTGCCAGCAGCGCAACAGGAGGCAATCAGCCCCAGCATTTT. It codes for CASSATGGNQPQHF.

The table lists this clonotype with many counts. J is TRBJ2-5 and V is TRBV4-2; TRBD2 agrees at 9 bases. Trimming took 1 base from V and 9 from J; bases not matched to a gene: 6. Per germline, CDR1 LGHNA and CDR2 YNFKEQ. The CDR3 length is 14 residues. The CDR3 DNA sequence: TGTGCCAGCAGCCAAGGGACTAGCGAGGCAGCCCAGTACTTC. Translating gives CASSQGTSEAAQYF.

This chain connects TRBV18 to TRBJ1-1; tentative D call: TRBD1 (5 bases). Germline V gene lookup returns CDR1 KGHSH and CDR2 LQKENI. The V gene lost 4 bases and the J gene lost 2 bases, with 17 bases spanning the gap. This CDR3 spans 16 amino acids. The CDR3 coding sequence is TGTGCCAGCTCACTGAAGATAATACAGGAAAACACTGAAGCTTTCTTT. It codes for CASSLKIIQENTEAFF. Full variable domain (outside the CDR3, taken from reference TRBV18 and TRBJ1-1): NAGVMQNPRHLVRRRGQEARLRCSPMKGHSHVYWYRQLPEEGLKFMVYLQKENIIDESGMPKERFSAEFPKEGPSILRIQQVVRGDSAAYFCASSLKIIQENTEAFFGQGTRLTVV.

In this sample, this clonotype turned up a few times. The V call is TRBV20-1, the J call TRBJ2-5; the match to TRBD2 covers 15 bases. Trimming at V came to 1 base and at J to 3 bases, leaving 3 bases not matched to a gene. This CDR3 has 16 amino acids. The germline V gene encodes CDR1 DFQATT and CDR2 SNEGSKA (reference sequence). For the CDR3, the DNA is TGCAGTGCTAGAGGAGGACTAGCGGGGGGGAAAGAGACCCAGTACTTC. Its translation is CSARGGLAGGKETQYF.

V usage is TRBV9 and J usage is TRBJ1-1; D is ambiguous. Trimming took off 1 base at V and 3 bases at J, with 10 bases between the two ends. Germline V gene lookup returns CDR1 SGDLS and CDR2 YYNGEE. The CDR3 is 14 residues long. CDR3 nucleotide sequence: TGTGCCAGCAGCGTATCCGGAAGCTACACTGAAGCTTTCTTT. It specifies CASSVSGSYTEAFF.

V usage is TRBV19 and J usage is TRBJ2-2, with 7 bases fitting TRBD1. The ends lost 3 bases at V and 6 bases at J; junction bases unmatched: 1. The CDR3 covers 13 residues. Germline CDR1 reads LNHDA; CDR2 reads SQIVND (reference sequence). The CDR3 DNA reads as TGTGCCAGTAGTATTGACAGGGCCGGGGAGCTGTTTTTT. Its protein product is CASSIDRAGELFF.

This clonotype was recorded a few times. The chain couples TRBV4-3 to TRBJ1-6; unclear D gene. The V gene lost 4 bases and the J gene lost 10 bases, with 17 bases spanning the gap. The CDR3 loop spans 15 amino acids. CDR1 and CDR2 from the germline V gene are LGHNA and YSLEER. The CDR3 nucleotides read TGCGCCAGCAGCCGGACGAGGGAACAGTTCTCACCCCTCCACTTT. It specifies CASSRTREQFSPLHF.

The chain combines TRBV19 with TRBJ2-2; D uncertain. The V and J ends lost 7 bases and 0 bases respectively, with 18 bases between them. Per germline, CDR1 LNHDA and CDR2 SQIVND (reference sequence). CDR3 length equals 17 residues. CDR3 in amino acids: CASITLHQAANTGELFF. The CDR3 DNA is TGTGCCAGTATCACACTTCACCAGGCGGCGAACACCGGGGAGCTGTTTTTT.

This clonotype was observed a handful of times. This chain connects TRBV14 to TRBJ1-5, with D uncertain. The CDR3 runs to 13 residues. The V gene's germline CDR1 is SGHDN and CDR2 FVKESK. The V end lost 4 bases, the J end lost 4 bases, and 8 bases lay between the germline ends. CDR3 in DNA: TGTGCCAGCAGCCTTGGGTTAAATCAGCCCCAGCATTTT. This codes for CASSLGLNQPQHF.

The gene calls are TRBV30 and TRBJ1-1; perhaps TRBD1 as D (5 bases). The CDR3 spans 11 residues. The V end lost 1 base, the J end lost 13 bases, and 13 bases lay between the germline ends. The germline gives CDR1 GTSNPN, CDR2 SVGIG (reference sequence). The CDR3 reads CAWSDRSKVFF. DNA for the CDR3: TGTGCCTGGAGTGACAGGTCGAAGGTTTTCTTT.

This clonotype was seen more than once but under ten times. The chain employs TRBV6-2 or TRBV6-3 and TRBJ1-1; 8 nucleotides match TRBD1. The CDR3 is made up of 14 amino acids. Germline CDR1 and CDR2: MNHEY and SVGEGT. V lost 2 bases and J lost 5; bases outside the gene matches: 4. As DNA, the CDR3 is TGTGCCAGCAGTTACATCCAGGGGGCGACTGAAGCTTTCTTT. Encoded protein: CASSYIQGATEAFF.

This clonotype occurred many times. The chain employs TRBV29-1 and TRBJ2-1; no reliable D call. Looked up from germline, CDR1 is SQVTM and CDR2 is ANQGSEA. V lost 3 bases to trimming and J lost 0 bases, with 9 bases between them. The CDR3 runs 14 residues. DNA for the CDR3: TGCAGCGTTGACCAGTCCAGCTCCTACAATGAGCAGTTCTTC. Encoded protein: CSVDQSSSYNEQFF.

This clonotype was detected only a few times. DNA for the CDR3: TGTGCCAGCAGCTCCGAAGGGAATAGGGCCTATAATTCACCCCTCCACTTT. It encodes CASSSEGNRAYNSPLHF. The rearrangement joins TRBV7-2 to TRBJ1-6, with D uncertain. V was trimmed by 4 bases and J by 2 bases, leaving 15 bases between them. Germline V gene sequence: CDR1 SGHTA, CDR2 FQGNSA. This CDR3 has 17 amino acids.

Only a few counts were recorded for this clonotype. V and J are TRBV28 and TRBJ1-1; D is uncertain. The CDR3 totals 13 residues. The ends were cut back, 7 bases at V and 7 bases at J, with 16 bases in the middle. CDR1 and CDR2 (germline): MDHEN, SYDVKM. The chain's CDR3 is CASISPGNLEAFF. CDR3 coding DNA: TGTGCCAGCATCTCGCCAGGAAACCTTGAAGCTTTCTTT.

This clonotype was seen more than once but under ten times. V gene TRBV4-2 combines with J gene TRBJ2-3; D is uncertain. V was cut by 2 bases and J by 0 bases, with 18 bases left in between. The CDR3 is 18 residues long. CDR1 is LGHNA and CDR2 is YNFKEQ in the germline V gene. CDR3 in amino acids: CASSQQVVAGESTDTQYF. The CDR3 DNA sequence: TGTGCCAGCAGCCAACAGGTTGTGGCAGGCGAGAGCACAGATACGCAGTATTTT.

This clonotype appeared many times. The rearrangement joins TRBV5-4 to TRBJ1-6; 7 bases agree with TRBD1. V shed 3 bases, J shed 7 bases, and the junction held 7 bases outside the gene matches. Germline V gives CDR1 SGHNT, CDR2 YYREEE (reference sequence). This CDR3 comprises 15 residues. CDR3 loop: CASSYGTVQNSPLHF. DNA of the CDR3: TGTGCCAGCAGCTACGGGACAGTTCAAAATTCACCCCTCCACTTT. The whole variable domain, remainder taken from reference TRBV5-4 and TRBJ1-6, is ETGVTQSPTHLIKTRGQQVTLRCSSQSGHNTVSWYQQALGQGPQFIFQYYREEENGRGNFPPRFSGLQFPNYSSELNVNALELDDSALYLCASSYGTVQNSPLHFGNGTRLTVT.

This clonotype was picked up a small number of times. This chain uses TRBV6-5 with TRBJ2-5; D assignment may be TRBD1 or TRBD2 (5 bases each). Trimming removed 6 bases from V and 6 bases from J, with 17 bases in between. The V gene's germline CDR1 is MNHEY and CDR2 SVGAGI. The CDR3 has 14 residues. The DNA of the CDR3 is TGTGCCAGCAGAGGGACCGCGCAGGGAAAGACCCAGTACTTC. As protein: CASRGTAQGKTQYF.

This clonotype has only a few counts. The genes are TRBV24-1 and TRBJ1-2, with 7 bases lining up with TRBD1. The V gene end was trimmed by 2 bases and the J gene end by 7 bases; junction bases not matched to a gene: 3. This CDR3 contains 13 residues. Germline CDR1 KGHDR, CDR2 SFDVKD. The CDR3 DNA reads TGTGCCACCAGTGATTCGACAGGGTCTGGCTACACCTTC. The encoded protein is CATSDSTGSGYTF.

This clonotype appeared a few times. The chain links TRBV2 to TRBJ2-5; unclear D gene. This CDR3 spans 13 amino acids. Trimming took 4 bases from V and 5 from J, leaving 11 bases between them. CDR1 is SNHLY and CDR2 is FYNNEI in the germline V gene. The CDR3 reads CASSGPTVETQYF. The CDR3 DNA sequence: TGTGCCAGCAGTGGACCGACTGTGGAGACCCAGTACTTC.

The chain employs TRBV6-4 and TRBJ2-3; D possibly matches TRBD1 or TRBD2 (5 bases each). V was cut by 8 bases and J by 2 bases, with 11 bases left in between. Looked up from germline, CDR1 is MRHNA and CDR2 is SNTAGT. This CDR3 has 13 amino acids. CDR3 region: CASRGDPTDTQYF. DNA for the CDR3: TGTGCCAGCCGAGGGGACCCCACAGATACGCAGTATTTT.